This entry concerns a single TCR beta chain. The antigen remains undetermined. All patients were mismatch repair deficient, assessed by either PCR or immunohistochemistry. TCRs were sequenced from three patients responding to pembrolizumab. This specimen comes from a study of PD-1 blockade in mismatch repair-deficient tumors. About the study: Enrolled about 2013-2017, patients had progressing, pretreated mismatch repair-deficient cancers of 12 to 13 types. Study-level results: After pembrolizumab, tumor-resident clones rose rapidly, then generally contracted before radiologic responses.

The J segment lost 6 bases and the V segment lost 6 bases, leaving 7 bases of the junction unmatched. This CDR3 has 14 amino acids. The germline V gene has CDR1 MGHRA and CDR2 YSYEKL. This table comes from immunoSEQ multiplex PCR, and its TCRdb copy is limited to in-frame clones, with some not included. The sample includes about 100,000 clones, 82% seen only once; the top ten take around 5.8%. The source of this sequence is an adult with mismatch repair-deficient cancer. V gene TRBV4-1 combines with J gene TRBJ1-2; 10 bases match TRBD1. The sample here was peripheral blood, taken approximately 8 months after starting pembrolizumab. The CDR3 loop is CASRYPGQGNGYTF. CDR3 sequence (DNA): TGCGCCAGCAGATACCCGGGACAGGGGAATGGCTACACCTTC.